The clone carrying this TCR beta chain was detected a few times. No antigen is known for it. It was RNA transcripts that yielded the amplified TCR beta CDR3 regions. Using the HTBI primer set, a first-round RT-PCR was run on the TCR CDR3. Each CDR3 protein is one row after TCRdb ran MiXCR on the multiplex PCR reads. Of about 580,000 distinct CDR3 sequences listed, around 13% are singletons. The data are from a study of T cells in Graves' hyperthyroidism and ophthalmopathy. Study-wide results and limits: Ophthalmopathy prediction by the model preceded onset by a median about 6 months.

Germline V gene lookup returns CDR1 DFQATT and CDR2 SNEGSKA (reference sequence). The CDR3 has 14 amino acids. V was shortened by 2 bases and J by 2 bases, with 13 bases between the two germline ends. Sampled blood dates from first hyperthyroidism diagnosis, and it precedes any ophthalmopathy symptoms. Cells are PBMCs isolated from 9 to 10 ml of fresh blood. Material: blood. This receptor was identified in a young woman with Graves' hyperthyroidism that later progressed to Graves' ophthalmopathy. The gene calls are TRBV20-1 and TRBJ2-7; D is unresolved. CDR3 protein: CSARPRHLTYEQYF. CDR3 bases: TGCAGTGCTAGACCCCGACACCTTACCTACGAGCAGTACTTC.